The clone carrying this TCR beta chain was recorded only once. Its antigen is not identified. The sample is drawn from a study of CD8+ T cells in alopecia areata. General study results and limits: Scalp and blood retained many expanded lesional clones during tofacitinib.

Treatment in this sample: oral pan-JAK inhibitor, 5-10 mg twice daily. Researchers gathered lesional scalp punch biopsies and peripheral blood from patients with alopecia areata. Per germline, CDR1 SQVTM and CDR2 ANQGSEA. The CDR3 runs 12 residues. Trimming stripped 7 bases from V and 3 bases from J, with 11 bases between. RNA was extracted and reverse transcribed into cDNA as the sequencing template. Sequencing was performed with immunoSEQ multiplex PCR; in TCRdb, only in-frame clones are kept and a portion is missing. In the table there are hundreds of thousands of clones, around 65% of which are singletons.

Sequenced here: CD4+ T cells sorted from blood, sampled at approximately week 44, from a patient treated with tofacitinib. The rearrangement links TRBV29-1 to TRBJ2-3; D call uncertain. The TCR originated in a human donor with alopecia areata. CDR3 in amino acids: CSETVGTDTQYF. The DNA for the CDR3 is TGCAGCGAGACGGTGGGGACAGATACGCAGTATTTT.